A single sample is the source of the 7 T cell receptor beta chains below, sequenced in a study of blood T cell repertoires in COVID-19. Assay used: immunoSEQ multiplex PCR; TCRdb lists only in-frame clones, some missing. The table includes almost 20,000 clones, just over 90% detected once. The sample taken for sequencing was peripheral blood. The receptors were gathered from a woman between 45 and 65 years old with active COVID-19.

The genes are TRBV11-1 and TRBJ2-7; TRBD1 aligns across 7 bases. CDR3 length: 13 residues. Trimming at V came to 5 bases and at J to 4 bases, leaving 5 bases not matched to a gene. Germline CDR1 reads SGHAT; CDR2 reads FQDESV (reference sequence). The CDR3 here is CASSRGQYYEQYF. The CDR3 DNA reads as TGTGCCAGCAGCCGGGGACAGTATTACGAGCAGTACTTC.

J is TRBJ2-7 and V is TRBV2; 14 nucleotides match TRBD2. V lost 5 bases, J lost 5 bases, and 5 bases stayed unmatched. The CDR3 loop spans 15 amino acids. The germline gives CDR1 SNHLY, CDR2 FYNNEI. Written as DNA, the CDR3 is TGTGCCAGCAGTTGGACTAGCGGGAGGATCAACGAGCAGTACTTC. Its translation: CASSWTSGRINEQYF.

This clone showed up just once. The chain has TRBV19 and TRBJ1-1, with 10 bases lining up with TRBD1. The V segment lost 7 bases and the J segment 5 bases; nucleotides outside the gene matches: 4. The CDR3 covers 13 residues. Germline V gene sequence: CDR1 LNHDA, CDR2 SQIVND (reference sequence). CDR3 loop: CASMGQGRTEAFF. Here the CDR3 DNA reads TGTGCCAGTATGGGACAGGGGAGGACTGAAGCTTTCTTT.

The CDR3 spells CASTRFGGQQETQYF. The CDR3 region has the DNA TGTGCCAGCACCCGCTTCGGGGGACAGCAAGAGACCCAGTACTTC. The chain recombines TRBV6-5 with TRBJ2-5, with D possibly matching TRBD1 (7 bases). The V and J ends lost 7 bases and 2 bases respectively, with 17 bases between them. The CDR3 loop spans 15 amino acids. Germline-derived CDR1 and CDR2 are MNHEY and SVGAGI.

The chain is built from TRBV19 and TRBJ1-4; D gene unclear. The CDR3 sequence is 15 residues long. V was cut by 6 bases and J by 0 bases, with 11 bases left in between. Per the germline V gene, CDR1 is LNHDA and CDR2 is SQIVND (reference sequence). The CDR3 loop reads CASSQRESTNEKLFF. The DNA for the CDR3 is TGTGCCAGTAGCCAACGGGAGTCAACTAATGAAAAACTGTTTTTT.

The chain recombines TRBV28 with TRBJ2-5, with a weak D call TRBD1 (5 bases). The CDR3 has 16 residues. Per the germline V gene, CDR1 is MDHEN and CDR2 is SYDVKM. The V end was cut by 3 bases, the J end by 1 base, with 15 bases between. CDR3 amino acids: CASSLALKGRQETQYF. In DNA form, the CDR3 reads TGTGCCAGCAGTTTGGCACTCAAGGGGCGCCAAGAGACCCAGTACTTC. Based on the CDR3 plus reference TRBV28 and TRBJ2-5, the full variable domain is DVKVTQSSRYLVKRTGEKVFLECVQDMDHENMFWYRQDPGLGLRLIYFSYDVKMKEKGDIPEGYSVSREKKERFSLILESASTNQTSMYLCASSLALKGRQETQYFGPGTRLLVL.

CDR3 amino acids: CASSAPGLGLGLFF. CDR3 in DNA: TGTGCCAGCAGTGCCCCAGGTTTGGGCCTGGGACTGTTTTTT. V is TRBV6-2 or TRBV6-3 and J is TRBJ1-4; D gene unclear. V dropped 5 bases and J dropped 13 bases, with 20 bases sitting between them. The CDR3 totals 14 residues. The germline CDR1 and CDR2 sequences are MNHEY and SVGEGT.